This T cell receptor (beta chain) derives from a study of blood T cell repertoires in COVID-19. As handled by the study authors: Estimated nucleated cell counts came from reference gene primer amplification. Assay: immunoSEQ multiplex PCR; the TCRdb copy retains only in-frame clones and omits some. V, J and clone size were drawn from that table, and D and trimming were deduced from the DNA. This table has approximately 210,000 clones, around 84% appearing once. Per germline, CDR1 MDHEN and CDR2 SYDVKM. This CDR3 comprises 17 residues. V was pared by 5 bases and J by 5 bases, with 24 bases between. The sample consisted of peripheral blood. The origin of this receptor is a middle-aged man with COVID-19, enrolled during active disease. The chain recombines TRBV28 with TRBJ1-2; maybe TRBD1 (5 bases). CDR3 residues: CASSPPSSGLLLYGYTF. CDR3 bases: TGTGCCAGCAGTCCACCCTCGTCAGGGCTGCTTTTGTATGGCTACACCTTC.